This is a list of T cell receptor beta chains from one sample in a study of tumor and adjacent non-tumor tissue in lung cancer. TCRdb reprocessed the multiplex PCR reads with MiXCR, giving one entry per CDR3 protein. The sample lists under 250,000 distinct CDR3 sequences, roughly 70% occurring once. The sequenced sample was lung tumor tissue. The source of these receptors is a man between 60 and 70 years old with non-small cell lung cancer. The CDR3 runs from the conserved cysteine through the conserved F or W. Clone size appears in some rows only: once, few, many, or a class for an expanded clone.

v_call,j_call,clone_size,cdr3_aa
TRBV5-5,TRBJ1-1,NA,CASSLATGNTEAFF
TRBV10-2,TRBJ2-3,NA,CASSAQGAADTQYF
TRBV12-3/TRBV12-4,TRBJ2-5,NA,CVSSPSRGETQYF
TRBV24-1,TRBJ2-1,NA,CATILAGDNEQFF
TRBV6-2/TRBV6-3,TRBJ2-5,NA,CASKRGNHDTQYF
TRBV7-9,TRBJ2-6,few,CASGPPTNVLTF
TRBV20-1,TRBJ2-2,NA,CSARLGGANTGELFF
TRBV12-3/TRBV12-4,TRBJ2-3,few,CASSFFSTDTQYF
TRBV5-4,TRBJ2-2,few,CASSPLVGDNTGELFF
TRBV6-5,TRBJ2-2,NA,CASSSRGAESTGELFF
TRBV5-5,TRBJ1-5,NA,CASSGGAGDNQPQHF
TRBV20-1,TRBJ1-2,many,CSAPLKDGNYGYTF
TRBV11-2,TRBJ2-1,many,CASSLPPRGTSGGLGAFF
TRBV12-3/TRBV12-4,TRBJ2-5,NA,CASSFTSGSGGETQYF
TRBV6-2/TRBV6-3,TRBJ2-1,few,CASSHTSTSGSFYNEQFF
TRBV4-3,TRBJ2-3,NA,CARSHGQGGTDTQYF
TRBV18,TRBJ2-1,NA,CASSFSDVYNEQFF
TRBV20-1,TRBJ1-5,NA,CSARDPGLSIRPQHF
TRBV20-1,TRBJ2-1,once,CSAEGETRYNEQSF
TRBV20-1,TRBJ2-7,many,CSVPGLAGGPYEQYF
TRBV13,TRBJ2-2,NA,CASSFDRVSNTGELFF
TRBV20-1,TRBJ1-1,NA,CSAKRGLNIEAFF
TRBV11-3,TRBJ2-7,NA,CASSSSAGIDYKQYF
TRBV5-6,TRBJ2-7,NA,CASSLEWSSGRAVDEQYF
TRBV6-1,TRBJ2-2,few,CASSVTGTGNTGELFF
TRBV4-3,TRBJ2-1,NA,CASSQDNRRTSGRGDELFF
TRBV28,TRBJ2-5,NA,CATLAGGLQETQYF
TRBV7-8,TRBJ1-5,NA,CASSLNGQVSQPQHF
TRBV5-6,TRBJ2-7,NA,CARKPVREGYEQYF
TRBV5-4,TRBJ1-5,NA,CASSLGGGNLPQHF
TRBV11-1,TRBJ1-4,NA,CASNSGRNNGRLFF
TRBV13,TRBJ2-3,NA,CASSSRLAVALPPDTQYF
TRBV20-1,TRBJ2-1,NA,CSAETSGVLNYNEHFF
TRBV4-3,TRBJ2-1,once,CTSSQGLAGGGPYNEQLF
TRBV4-3,TRBJ1-2,NA,CACSPSGEGGYTF
TRBV20-1,TRBJ2-7,many,CSARGTLAYEQYF
TRBV5-1,TRBJ1-2,once,CASSTRGDSTGYTF
TRBV5-1,TRBJ2-5,NA,CASSLGSGVAGETQYF
TRBV28,TRBJ2-5,NA,CASMAAQETQYF
TRBV7-8,TRBJ1-1,NA,CASSPTGHPNTEAFF
TRBV10-2,TRBJ2-7,NA,CSSTLAGTYEQYF
TRBV20-1,TRBJ2-7,NA,CSAPSATSRTYEQYF
TRBV7-9,TRBJ2-7,many,CASSPGHATYEQYF
TRBV6-5,TRBJ1-2,NA,CASSRTTGNYVYTF
TRBV28,TRBJ2-7,once,CASSSRPFLVEQYF
TRBV6-1,TRBJ1-2,NA,CAGRGGQDYGYTF